The 2 T cell receptor beta chains below all came from one sample that was sequenced in a study of blood T cells in healthy people across ages. Through a sample-barcoded 5' primer and a J-beta primer mix, a second PCR was run for 7 to 11 cycles. One entry per CDR3 protein results from TCRdb running MiXCR on the 5' RACE reads. Of around 400,000 distinct CDR3 sequences listed, approximately 47% were seen once; the top ten hold under 60%. Input material: blood. Receptors originate from a man between 60 and 75 years old in good health.

The gene calls are TRBV28 and TRBJ2-7; 9 nucleotides align to TRBD1. Per germline, CDR1 MDHEN and CDR2 SYDVKM. The J segment lost 5 bases and the V segment lost 5 bases, leaving 4 bases of the junction unmatched. CDR3 length equals 13 residues. The CDR3 spells CASSPTGGDEQYF. Written as DNA, the CDR3 is TGTGCCAGCAGTCCGACAGGGGGGGACGAGCAGTACTTC.

Notes on this clonotype: Germline is not matched at one junction end, which may reflect a read error. The chain carries TRBV2 and TRBJ2-1; a possible D gene is TRBD1 (5 bases). CDR1 is SNHLY, CDR2 FYNNEI, per germline. The CDR3 is 15 residues long. The CDR3 here is CASSGLLGPYSEQFF. CDR3 nucleotides: TGTGCCAGCAGTGGCCTTTTGGGGCCATACAGTGAGCAGTTTTTC.